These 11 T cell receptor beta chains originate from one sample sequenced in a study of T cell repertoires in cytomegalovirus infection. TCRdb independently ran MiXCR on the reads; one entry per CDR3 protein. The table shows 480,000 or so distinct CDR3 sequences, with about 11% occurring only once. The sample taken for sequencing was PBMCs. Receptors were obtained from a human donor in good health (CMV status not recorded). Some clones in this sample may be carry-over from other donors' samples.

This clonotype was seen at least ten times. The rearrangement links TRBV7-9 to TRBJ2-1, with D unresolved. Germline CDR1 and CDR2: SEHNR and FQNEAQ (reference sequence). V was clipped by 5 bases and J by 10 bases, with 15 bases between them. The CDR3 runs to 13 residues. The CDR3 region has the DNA TGTGCCAGCAGCCCGCCAGGTACAATGGAGCAGTTCTTC. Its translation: CASSPPGTMEQFF.

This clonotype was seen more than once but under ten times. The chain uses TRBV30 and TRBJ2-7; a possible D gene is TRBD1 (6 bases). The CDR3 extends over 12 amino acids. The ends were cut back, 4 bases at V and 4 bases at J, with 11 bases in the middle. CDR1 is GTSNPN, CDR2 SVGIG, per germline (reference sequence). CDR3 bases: TGTGCCTGGACCTTCAGGGGTTACGAGCAGTACTTC. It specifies CAWTFRGYEQYF.

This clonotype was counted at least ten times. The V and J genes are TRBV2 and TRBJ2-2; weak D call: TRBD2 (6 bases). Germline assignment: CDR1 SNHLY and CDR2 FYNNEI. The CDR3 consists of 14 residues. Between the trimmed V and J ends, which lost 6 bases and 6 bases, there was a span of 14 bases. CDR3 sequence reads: CASRREPGAGELFF. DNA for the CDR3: TGTGCCAGCAGAAGGGAACCGGGGGCCGGGGAGCTGTTTTTT.

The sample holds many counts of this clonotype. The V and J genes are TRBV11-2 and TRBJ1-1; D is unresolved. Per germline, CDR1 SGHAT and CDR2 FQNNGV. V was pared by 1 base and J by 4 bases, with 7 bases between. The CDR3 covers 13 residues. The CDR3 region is CASSLVQLTEAFF. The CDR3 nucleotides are TGTGCCAGCAGCTTAGTTCAGCTCACTGAAGCTTTCTTT.

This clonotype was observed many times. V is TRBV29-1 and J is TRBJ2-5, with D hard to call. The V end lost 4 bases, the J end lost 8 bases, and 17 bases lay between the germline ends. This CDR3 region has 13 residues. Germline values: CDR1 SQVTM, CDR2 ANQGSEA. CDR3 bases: TGCAGCGTTGTTCGCCAGCCCGGTGAAACCCAGTACTTC. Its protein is CSVVRQPGETQYF.

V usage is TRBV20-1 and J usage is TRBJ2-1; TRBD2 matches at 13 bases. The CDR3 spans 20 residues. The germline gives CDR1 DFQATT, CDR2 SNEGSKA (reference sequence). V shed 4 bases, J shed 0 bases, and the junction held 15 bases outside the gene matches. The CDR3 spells CSAITPGGTSGKSSYNEQFF. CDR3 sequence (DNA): TGCAGTGCTATCACCCCAGGGGGGACTAGCGGGAAGAGCTCCTACAATGAGCAGTTCTTC.

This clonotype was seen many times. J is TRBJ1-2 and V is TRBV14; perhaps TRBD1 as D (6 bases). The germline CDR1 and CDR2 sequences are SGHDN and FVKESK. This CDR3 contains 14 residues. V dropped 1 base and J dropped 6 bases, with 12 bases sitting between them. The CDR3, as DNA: TGTGCCAGCAGCCAAGGGCCAGGGGCGAATGGCTACACCTTC. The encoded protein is CASSQGPGANGYTF.

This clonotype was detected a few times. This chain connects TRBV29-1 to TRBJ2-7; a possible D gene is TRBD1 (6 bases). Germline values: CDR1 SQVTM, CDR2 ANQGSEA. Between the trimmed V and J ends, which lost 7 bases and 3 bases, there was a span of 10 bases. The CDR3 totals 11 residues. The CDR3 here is CSATGYYEQYF. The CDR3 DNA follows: TGCAGCGCTACAGGGTACTACGAGCAGTACTTC.

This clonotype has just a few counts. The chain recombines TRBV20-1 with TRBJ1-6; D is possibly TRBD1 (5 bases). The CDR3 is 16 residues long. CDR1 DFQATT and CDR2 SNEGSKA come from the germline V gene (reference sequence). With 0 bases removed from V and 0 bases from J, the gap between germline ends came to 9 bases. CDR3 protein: CSARDGGSSYNSPLHF. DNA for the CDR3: TGCAGTGCTAGAGATGGGGGGAGCTCCTATAATTCACCCCTCCACTTT.

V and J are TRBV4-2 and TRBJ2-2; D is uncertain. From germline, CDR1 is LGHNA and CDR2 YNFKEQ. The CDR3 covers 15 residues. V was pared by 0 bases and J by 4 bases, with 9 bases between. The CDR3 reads CASSQEVGLTGELFF. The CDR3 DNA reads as TGTGCCAGCAGCCAAGAGGTGGGCCTCACCGGGGAGCTGTTTTTT.

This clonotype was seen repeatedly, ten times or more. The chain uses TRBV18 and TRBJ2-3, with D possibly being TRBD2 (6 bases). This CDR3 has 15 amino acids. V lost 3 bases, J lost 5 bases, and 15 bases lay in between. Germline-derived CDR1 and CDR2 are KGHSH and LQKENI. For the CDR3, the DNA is TGTGCCAGCTCACCGTCGACTGGAGGGAAAGATACGCAGTATTTT. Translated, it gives CASSPSTGGKDTQYF.